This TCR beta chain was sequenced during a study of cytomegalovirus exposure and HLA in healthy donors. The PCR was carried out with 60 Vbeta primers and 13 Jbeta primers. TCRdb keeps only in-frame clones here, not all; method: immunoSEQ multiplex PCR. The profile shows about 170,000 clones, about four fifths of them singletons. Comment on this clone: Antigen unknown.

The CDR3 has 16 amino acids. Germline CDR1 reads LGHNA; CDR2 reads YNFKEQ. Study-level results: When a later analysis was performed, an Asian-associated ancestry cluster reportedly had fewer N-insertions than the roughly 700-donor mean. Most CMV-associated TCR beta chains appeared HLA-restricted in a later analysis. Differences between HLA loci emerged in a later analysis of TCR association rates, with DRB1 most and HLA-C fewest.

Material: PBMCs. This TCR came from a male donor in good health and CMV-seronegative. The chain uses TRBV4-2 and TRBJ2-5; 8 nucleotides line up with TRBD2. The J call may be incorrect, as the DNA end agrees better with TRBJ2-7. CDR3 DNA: TGTGCCAGCAGCCAAGATGTAGCGGGACTCCCCTACGAGCAGTACTTC. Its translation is CASSQDVAGLPYEQYF.